These 10 T cell receptor beta chains share one sample of origin, sequenced in a study of regulatory T cells in long-lasting Graves disease. The time point denotes: persistent/refractory GD, antithyroid drugs over 5 years with positive TRAb. Following extraction of RNA from PBMCs, that RNA was used to make the TCR library. To make TCR beta libraries, researchers used iRepertoire HTBI primers and Arm-PCR of CDR3 regions. In TCRdb, the multiplex PCR reads were re-called with MiXCR into one record per CDR3 protein. The table lists about 420,000 distinct CDR3 sequences, less than 25% of them singletons. Sequences were derived from peripheral blood mononuclear cells (PBMCs), sampled when the disease was refractory, from a patient treated with antithyroid drugs. Every receptor here comes from a female donor with Graves disease.

The chain recombines TRBV19 with TRBJ1-2; D unresolved. Trimming removed 5 bases at V and 3 bases at J, with 13 bases between. Per germline, CDR1 LNHDA and CDR2 SQIVND (reference sequence). The CDR3 runs 14 residues. The CDR3 reads CASSRASTDYGYTF. In DNA, the CDR3 is TGTGCCAGTAGTCGGGCCTCAACTGACTATGGCTACACCTTC.

This clonotype was counted only a few times. A much larger clone is a single base away; this may be a read error. This CDR3 is missing its conserved last phenylalanine or tryptophan, likely due to a read error. The CDR3: CASSTLRDGINYGYTL. The CDR3 DNA follows: TGTGCCAGCAGCACCCTTCGGGACGGGATTAACTATGGCTACACCCTC. The chain uses TRBV28 and TRBJ1-2; D perhaps matches TRBD1 (5 bases). This CDR3 contains 16 residues. The V and J ends lost 6 bases and 1 base respectively, with 18 bases between them. Germline V gives CDR1 MDHEN, CDR2 SYDVKM.

The chain uses TRBV19 and TRBJ1-2, with D uncertain. Looked up from germline, CDR1 is LNHDA and CDR2 is SQIVND (reference sequence). The V gene lost 3 bases and the J gene lost 4 bases, with 15 bases spanning the gap. This CDR3 is 15 amino acids long. CDR3 sequence: CASSIPAKGGYGYTF. The DNA for the CDR3 is TGTGCCAGTAGTATTCCGGCCAAGGGTGGCTATGGCTACACCTTC. The full variable domain, rest sourced from reference TRBV19 and TRBJ1-2, is DGGITQSPKYLFRKEGQNVTLSCEQNLNHDAMYWYRQDPGQGLRLIYYSQIVNDFQKGDIAEGYSVSREKKESFPLTVTSAQKNPTAFYLCASSIPAKGGYGYTFGSGTRLTVV.

The chain employs TRBV5-1 and TRBJ2-5, with 10 bases identical to TRBD1. V trimming: 1 base; J trimming: 4 bases; junction bases outside the gene matches: 7. CDR1 is SGHRS and CDR2 is YFSETQ in the germline V gene. CDR3 size: 16 residues. The CDR3 here is CASSLRNGQGGETQYF. The DNA of the CDR3 is TGCGCCAGCAGCTTGCGGAACGGACAGGGGGGAGAGACCCAGTACTTC.

This clonotype has only a few counts. V is TRBV29-1 and J is TRBJ1-1; 8 bases fit TRBD1. CDR1 is SQVTM and CDR2 is ANQGSEA in the germline V gene. CDR3 length: 13 residues. J lost 5 bases, V lost 1 base, and 3 bases had no gene match. In nucleotides, the CDR3 is TGCAGCGTTGAAGTTACAGGGGGAACTGAAGCTTTCTTT. Its translation: CSVEVTGGTEAFF.

This clonotype occurred a few times. The chain is built from TRBV7-9 and TRBJ1-5; possibly TRBD1 for D (5 bases). CDR3 size: 16 residues. V was cut by 4 bases and J by 0 bases, with 13 bases left in between. From germline, CDR1 is SEHNR and CDR2 FQNEAQ (reference sequence). CDR3 region: CASSWGSEVSNQPQHF. DNA for the CDR3: TGTGCCAGCAGCTGGGGCAGTGAAGTTAGCAATCAGCCCCAGCATTTT.

This chain uses TRBV6-2 or TRBV6-3 with TRBJ1-3, with D maybe TRBD1 (6 bases). Trimming pared 7 bases from V and 2 bases from J, leaving 9 bases between. CDR3 length: 13 amino acids. Germline values: CDR1 MNHEY, CDR2 SVGEGT. CDR3 protein: CASTGVPGNTIYF. CDR3 DNA: TGTGCCAGCACAGGGGTTCCTGGAAACACCATATATTTT.

V gene TRBV29-1 combines with J gene TRBJ2-5; 9 bases match TRBD2. The CDR3 totals 13 residues. Germline values: CDR1 SQVTM, CDR2 ANQGSEA. With V trimmed by 3 bases and J by 5 bases, 4 bases remained unmatched. For the CDR3, the DNA is TGCAGCGTTGACCGAGCGGGAGGCGAGACCCAGTACTTC. It yields the protein CSVDRAGGETQYF.

The chain links TRBV28 to TRBJ2-2, with a weak D call TRBD2 (5 bases). The germline gives CDR1 MDHEN, CDR2 SYDVKM. V gave up 2 bases and J gave up 5 bases, with 12 bases separating them. The CDR3 has 15 amino acids. The DNA of the CDR3 is TGTGCCAGCAGTTTACAGATAGCGACAACCGGGGAGCTGTTTTTT. It yields the protein CASSLQIATTGELFF. The full variable domain, rest sourced from reference TRBV28 and TRBJ2-2, is DVKVTQSSRYLVKRTGEKVFLECVQDMDHENMFWYRQDPGLGLRLIYFSYDVKMKEKGDIPEGYSVSREKKERFSLILESASTNQTSMYLCASSLQIATTGELFFGEGSRLTVL.

The chain links TRBV3-2 to TRBJ1-2. TRBV3-2 is recorded as a pseudogene. This CDR3 is built from 13 residues. The CDR3 DNA reads TGTGCCGGCAGCCAAGCTATTTACCCAGTGAGCACCTTC. As protein: CAGSQAIYPVSTF.